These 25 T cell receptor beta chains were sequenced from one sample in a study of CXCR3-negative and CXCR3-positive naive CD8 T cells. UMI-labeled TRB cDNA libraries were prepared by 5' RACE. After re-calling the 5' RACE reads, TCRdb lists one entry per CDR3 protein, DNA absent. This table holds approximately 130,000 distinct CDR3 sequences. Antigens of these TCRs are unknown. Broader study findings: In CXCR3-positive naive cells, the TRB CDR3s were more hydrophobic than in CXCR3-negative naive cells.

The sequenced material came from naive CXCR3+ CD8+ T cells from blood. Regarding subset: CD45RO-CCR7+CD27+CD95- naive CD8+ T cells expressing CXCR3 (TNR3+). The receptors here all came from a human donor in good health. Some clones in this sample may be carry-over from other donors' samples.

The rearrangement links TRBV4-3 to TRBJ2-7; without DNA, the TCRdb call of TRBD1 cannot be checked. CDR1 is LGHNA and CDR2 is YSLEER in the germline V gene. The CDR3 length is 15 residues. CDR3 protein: CASSQDSSGGYEQYF.

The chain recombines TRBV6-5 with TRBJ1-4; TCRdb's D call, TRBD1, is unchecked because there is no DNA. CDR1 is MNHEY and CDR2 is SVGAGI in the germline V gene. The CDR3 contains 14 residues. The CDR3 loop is CASGPSQGNEKLFF.

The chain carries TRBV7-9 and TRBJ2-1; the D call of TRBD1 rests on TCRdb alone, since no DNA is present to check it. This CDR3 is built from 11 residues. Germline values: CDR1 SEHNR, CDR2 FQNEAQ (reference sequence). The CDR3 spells CASLQGTEQFF.

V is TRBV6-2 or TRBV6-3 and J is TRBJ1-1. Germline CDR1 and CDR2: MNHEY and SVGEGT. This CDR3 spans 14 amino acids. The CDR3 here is CASSTWGGNTEAFF.

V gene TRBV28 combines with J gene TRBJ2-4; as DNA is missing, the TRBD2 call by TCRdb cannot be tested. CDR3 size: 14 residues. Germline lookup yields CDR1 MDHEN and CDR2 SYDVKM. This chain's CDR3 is CASNRLAGGNIQYF.

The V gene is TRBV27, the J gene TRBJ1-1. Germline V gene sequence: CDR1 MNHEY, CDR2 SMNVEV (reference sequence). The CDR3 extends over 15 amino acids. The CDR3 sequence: CASSSPGLSRAEAFF.

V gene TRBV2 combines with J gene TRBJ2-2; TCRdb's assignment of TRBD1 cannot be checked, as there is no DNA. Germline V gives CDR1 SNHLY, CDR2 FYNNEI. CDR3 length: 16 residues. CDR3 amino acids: CASRVRRGENTGELFF.

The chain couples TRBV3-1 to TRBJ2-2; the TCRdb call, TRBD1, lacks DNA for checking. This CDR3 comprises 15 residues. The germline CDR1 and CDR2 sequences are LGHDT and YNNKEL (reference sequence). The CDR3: CASSRTSANTGELFF.

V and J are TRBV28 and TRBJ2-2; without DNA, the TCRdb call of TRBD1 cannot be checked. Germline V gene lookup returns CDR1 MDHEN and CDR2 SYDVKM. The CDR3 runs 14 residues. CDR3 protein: CASSYYRDTGELFF.

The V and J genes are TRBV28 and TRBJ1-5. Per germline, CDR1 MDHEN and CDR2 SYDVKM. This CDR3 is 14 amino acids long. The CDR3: CASSPLTVVEPQHF.

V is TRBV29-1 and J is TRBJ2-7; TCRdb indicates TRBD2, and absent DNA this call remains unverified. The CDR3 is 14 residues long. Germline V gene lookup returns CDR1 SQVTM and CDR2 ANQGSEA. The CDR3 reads CSVEGEAGQDEQYF.

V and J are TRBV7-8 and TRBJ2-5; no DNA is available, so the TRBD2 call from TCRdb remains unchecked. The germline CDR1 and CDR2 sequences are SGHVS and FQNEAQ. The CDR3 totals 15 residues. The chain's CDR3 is CASSFVLADQETQYF. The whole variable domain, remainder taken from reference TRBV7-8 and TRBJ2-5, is GAGVSQSPRYKVAKRGQDVALRCDPISGHVSLFWYQQALGQGPEFLTYFQNEAQLDKSGLPSDRFFAERPEGSVSTLKIQRTQQEDSAVYLCASSFVLADQETQYFGPGTRLLVL.

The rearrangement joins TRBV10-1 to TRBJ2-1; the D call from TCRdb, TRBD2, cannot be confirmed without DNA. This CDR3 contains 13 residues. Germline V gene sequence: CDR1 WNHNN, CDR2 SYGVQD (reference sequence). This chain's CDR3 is CASSDAGDREQFF.

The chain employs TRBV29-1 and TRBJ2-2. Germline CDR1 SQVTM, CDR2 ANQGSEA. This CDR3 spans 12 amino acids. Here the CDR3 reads CSSRVWTGELFF.

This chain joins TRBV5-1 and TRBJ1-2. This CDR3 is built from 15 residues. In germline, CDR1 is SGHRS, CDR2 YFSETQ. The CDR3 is CASSSAEGRNYGYTF. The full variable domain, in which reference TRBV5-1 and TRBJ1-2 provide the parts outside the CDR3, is KAGVTQTPRYLIKTRGQQVTLSCSPISGHRSVSWYQQTPGQGLQFLFEYFSETQRNKGNFPGRFSGRQFSNSRSEMNVSTLELGDSALYLCASSSAEGRNYGYTFGSGTRLTVV.

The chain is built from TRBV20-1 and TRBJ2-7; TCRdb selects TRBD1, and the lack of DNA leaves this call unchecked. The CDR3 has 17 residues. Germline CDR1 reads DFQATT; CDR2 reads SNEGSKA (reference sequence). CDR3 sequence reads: CPECPHGTGGHRDEQYF.

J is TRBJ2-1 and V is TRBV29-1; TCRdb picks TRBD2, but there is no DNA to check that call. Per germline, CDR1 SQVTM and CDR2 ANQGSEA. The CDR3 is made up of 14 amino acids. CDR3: CSVVPTEDPNEQFF.

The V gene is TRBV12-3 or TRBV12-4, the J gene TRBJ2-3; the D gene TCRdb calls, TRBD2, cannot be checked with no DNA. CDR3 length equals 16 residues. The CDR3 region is CASSIGTSGMTDTQYF.

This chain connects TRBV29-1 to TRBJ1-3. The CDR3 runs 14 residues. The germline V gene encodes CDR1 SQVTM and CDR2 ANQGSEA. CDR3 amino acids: CSVEAGDSGNTIYF.

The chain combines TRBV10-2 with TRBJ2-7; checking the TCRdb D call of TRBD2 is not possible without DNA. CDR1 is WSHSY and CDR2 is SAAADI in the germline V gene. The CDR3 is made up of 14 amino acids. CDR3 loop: CASSHSGGTYEQYF.

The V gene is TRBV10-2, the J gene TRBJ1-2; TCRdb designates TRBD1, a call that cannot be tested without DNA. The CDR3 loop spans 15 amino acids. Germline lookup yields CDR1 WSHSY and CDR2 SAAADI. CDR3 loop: CASSESDLDSYGYTF.

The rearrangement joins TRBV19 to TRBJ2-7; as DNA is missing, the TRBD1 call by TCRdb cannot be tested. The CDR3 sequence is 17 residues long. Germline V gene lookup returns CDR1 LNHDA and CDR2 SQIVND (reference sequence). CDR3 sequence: CASSIASSDSSFHEQYF.

Here the CDR3 reads CASRVAGVAYNEQFF. The chain links TRBV12-3 or TRBV12-4 to TRBJ2-1. CDR3 length equals 15 residues.

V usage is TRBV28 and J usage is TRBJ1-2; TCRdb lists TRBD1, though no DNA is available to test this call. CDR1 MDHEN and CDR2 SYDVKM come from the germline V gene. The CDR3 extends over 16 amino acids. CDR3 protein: CASSFVPGTLNYGYTF.

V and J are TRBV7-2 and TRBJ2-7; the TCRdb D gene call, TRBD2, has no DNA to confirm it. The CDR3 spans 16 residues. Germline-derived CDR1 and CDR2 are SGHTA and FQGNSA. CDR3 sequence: CASSLSGLAGSYEQYF. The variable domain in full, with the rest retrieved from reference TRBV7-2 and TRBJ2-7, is GAGVSQSPSNKVTEKGKDVELRCDPISGHTALYWYRQSLGQGLEFLIYFQGNSAPDKSGLPSDRFSAERTGGSVSTLTIQRTQQEDSAVYLCASSLSGLAGSYEQYFGPGTRLTVT.